This TCR beta chain was identified during a study of T cells in Graves' hyperthyroidism and ophthalmopathy (dated by TCRdb to about 2019). General notes on the study: Peripheral blood samples were taken at the time of initial diagnosis, prior to any treatment. TCR V-J signatures able to tell the groups apart were searched for in a discovery cohort of around 95 patients, of whom approximately 40 had Graves' ophthalmopathy and around 57 had stable Graves' hyperthyroidism. Prospective prediction of ophthalmopathy was tested in an independent validation cohort consisting of roughly 20 hyperthyroidism patients and more than 15 patients who later progressed to ophthalmopathy. The roughly 90 discovery patients were divided at random into training and test sets in a 7:3 ratio. The study also compared thyroid tissue and blood T-cell repertoires from roughly six Graves' hyperthyroidism patients. After sampling, hyperthyroidism patients received methimazole starting at 30 mg daily, and ophthalmopathy patients received high-dose intravenous methylprednisolone. TCR Vbeta CDR3 sequencing of some 140 peripheral blood samples (fewer than 45 ophthalmopathy, approximately 80 hyperthyroidism and around 17 progressor patients) is reported in the paper. Here is what the overall study found, with its caveats: In validation, the model predicted progression to ophthalmopathy a median of roughly 6.1 months before onset, with 70% to 71% sensitivity and 72.22% specificity. No statistical method was used to fix the sample size in advance, and group allocation was not hidden from the investigators. A 13 V-J signature model separated ophthalmopathy from stable hyperthyroidism, with around 88% sensitivity and roughly 82% specificity in cross-validation and 80%/75% in testing. Most expanded thyroid clonotypes (frequency above 0.001) were also found in blood, which suggests that blood repertoires may mirror thyroid immune responses.

The TCR beta CDR3 regions were amplified from the RNA transcripts. For the first round of RT-PCR on the TCR CDR3, the HTBI primer set was used together with the Qiagen OneStep RT-PCR kit. Libraries were constructed in a second round of multiplex PCR, after which size selection and purification were carried out. Sequencing of the libraries was done on an Illumina HiSeq2000 using paired-end 100 bp reads. The study's own analysis went as follows. SOAPnuke was used to process the raw data, with reads discarded if the reads contained adapters or uncalled bases, had a mean Phred below 15, or lacked an exact constant-primer or identifier match. High-quality paired reads were merged with COPE v1.2.5, and unique nucleotide sequences were defined as clonotypes. MiTCR v1.1 was used to align clonotypes to the IMGT TRBV, TRBD and TRBJ reference segments. Analysis was restricted to V-J combinations with a frequency above 0.0001, which covered 99.2% of repertoires. A TCS score was defined as the ratio of F50 (clonal expansion) to E x V (chaos), with BLOSUM62-based TCRdist applied between CDR3 peptides within each V-J. Welch's t-statistics and random forest reduced roughly 540 V-J features to about 12, which were used in a naive Bayes classifier (R e1071). TCRdb ran its own pipeline on the public reads, namely fastp trimming at Q25 and MiXCR clone calling, and kept in-frame beta chains. Identical CDR3 protein sequences are pooled into one entry, listed with their most common genes and DNA. For this entry, the V and J calls and clone size follow TCRdb and not the study's own pipeline. This sample holds approximately 400,000 distinct CDR3 sequences; about a sixth were observed only once. Jointly, the top ten make up approximately 14% of the sample.

Stable Graves' hyperthyroidism was defined as no progression to ophthalmopathy during 18 months of follow-up. Hyperthyroidism patients were aged 18 to 65 years and newly diagnosed, with disease duration of less than 2 months. Exclusion was applied to patients with uncontrolled infections, other autoimmune diseases, pregnancy or lactation. Clinical symptoms, serum thyroxine and TRAb, thyroid ultrasound, and orbital computed tomography formed the basis for the diagnoses. PBMCs were isolated from approximately 10 ml of fresh peripheral blood by Ficoll-Paque density gradient centrifugation. Total RNA was extracted with Trizol reagent, and quality was checked on an Agilent 2100 Bioanalyzer. The CDR3 sequence holds 14 residues, the cysteine and phenylalanine included. The sequence is cut down to CDR3 DNA, 42 bases in frame from base 1. V is clipped by 0 bases and J by 3 bases, and the sequence between their germline boundaries is 12 bases long. CDR1 and CDR2 are read off the germline V gene (reference sequence) as DFQATT and SNEGSKA.

This clonotype was counted ten times or more. What this receptor recognizes is not known. No base quality information exists; no much larger clone differs at one position. The sample was blood. Recombination joined TRBV20-1 with TRBJ2-7; too little of a D gene remains to name it. The sequence was collected from a woman aged 18-29 years with Graves' hyperthyroidism. The CDR3 region has the sequence CSARDGEKIYEQYF. The DNA is TGCAGTGCTAGAGATGGGGAAAAGATCTACGAGCAGTACTTC.